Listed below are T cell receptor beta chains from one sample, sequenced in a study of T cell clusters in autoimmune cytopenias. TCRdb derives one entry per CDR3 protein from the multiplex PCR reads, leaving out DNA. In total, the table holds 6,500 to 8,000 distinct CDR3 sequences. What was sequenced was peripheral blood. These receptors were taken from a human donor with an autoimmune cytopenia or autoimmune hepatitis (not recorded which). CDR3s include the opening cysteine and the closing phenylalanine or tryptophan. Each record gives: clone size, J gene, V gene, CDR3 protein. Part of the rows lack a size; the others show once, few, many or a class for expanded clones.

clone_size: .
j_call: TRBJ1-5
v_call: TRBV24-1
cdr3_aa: CATSGAGAGQPQHF

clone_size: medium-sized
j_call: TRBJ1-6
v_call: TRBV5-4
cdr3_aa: CASSLNSRDSPLHF

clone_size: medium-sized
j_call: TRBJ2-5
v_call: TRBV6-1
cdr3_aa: CASSLIETQYF

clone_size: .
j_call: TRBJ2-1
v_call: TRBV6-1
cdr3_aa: CAISWDRHNEQFF

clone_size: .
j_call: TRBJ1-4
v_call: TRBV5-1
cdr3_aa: CASSGGTVEKLFF

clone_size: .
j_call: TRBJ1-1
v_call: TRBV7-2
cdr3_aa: CASSPQEGTEAFF

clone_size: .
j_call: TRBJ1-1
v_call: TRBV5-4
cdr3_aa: CASSKDSKNTEAFF

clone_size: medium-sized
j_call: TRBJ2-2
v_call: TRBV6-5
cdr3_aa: CASRRTAYTGELFF

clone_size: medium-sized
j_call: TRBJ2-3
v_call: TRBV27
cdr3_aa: CASVALAASTDTQYF

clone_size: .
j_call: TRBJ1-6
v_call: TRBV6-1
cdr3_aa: CASRVDRGNSSPLHF

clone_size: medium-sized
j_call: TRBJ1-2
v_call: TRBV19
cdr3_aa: CASSNGRGYGYTF

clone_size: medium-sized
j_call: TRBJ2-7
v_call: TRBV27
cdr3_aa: CASSLGQANSYEQYF

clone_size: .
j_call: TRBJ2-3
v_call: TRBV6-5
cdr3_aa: CASRAESGLAGDTQYF

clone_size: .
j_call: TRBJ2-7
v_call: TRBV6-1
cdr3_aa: CASRTGFASYEQYF

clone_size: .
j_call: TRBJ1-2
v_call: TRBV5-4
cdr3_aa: CASSLGGRAYGYTF